One and the same sample provided the 26 T cell receptor beta chains below, sequenced in a study of regulatory T cells in long-lasting Graves disease. The time point here: newly diagnosed GD, antithyroid drugs for less than 3 months. The TCR library used RNA extracted from PBMCs. iRepertoire HTBI primers and Arm-PCR of CDR3 regions built TCR beta libraries. TCRdb re-called the multiplex PCR reads through MiXCR, storing one row per CDR3 protein. The sample lists 620,000 or so distinct CDR3 sequences, 15% to 20% occurring once. These data were also reused for a study on T cells in Graves' hyperthyroidism and ophthalmopathy.

Material: peripheral blood mononuclear cells (PBMCs), obtained at new diagnosis, from a patient treated with antithyroid drugs. These receptor sequences come from a woman aged 25 to 39 with Graves disease.

The chain links TRBV19 to TRBJ2-1; 11 positions match TRBD1. The CDR3 contains 14 residues. The germline V gene encodes CDR1 LNHDA and CDR2 SQIVND (reference sequence). J gave up 15 bases and V 5 bases, and 12 bases lay outside the gene matches. The CDR3 nucleotides are TGTGCCAGTAGTGTACTACCGGGACAGGGGGATGTGTTCTTC. Translation: CASSVLPGQGDVFF.

This clonotype was picked up one time. A much more abundant neighbour one base away suggests this may be a read error. This sequence joins TRBV2 and TRBJ2-1; D is perhaps TRBD1 (6 bases). The CDR3 consists of 11 residues. Germline CDR1 is SNHLY and CDR2 is FYNNEI. With 8 bases removed from V and 8 bases from J, the gap between germline ends came to 10 bases. The CDR3 reads CASEGEHEQFF. In nucleotides, the CDR3 is TGTGCCAGCGAGGGGGAGCATGAGCAGTTCTTC. Drawing the rest from reference TRBV2 and TRBJ2-1, the complete variable domain is EPEVTQTPSHQVTQMGQEVILRCVPISNHLYFYWYRQILGQKVEFLVSFYNNEISEKSEIFDDQFSVERPDGSNFTLKIRSTKLEDSAMYFCASEGEHEQFFGPGTRLTVL.

This clonotype has ten or more counts. The gene calls are TRBV2 and TRBJ2-3, with TRBD2 matching over 9 bases. The germline gives CDR1 SNHLY, CDR2 FYNNEI. V lost 6 bases and J lost 2; bases outside the gene matches: 3. The CDR3 contains 14 residues. CDR3 protein: CASRAGGYTDTQYF. The DNA of the CDR3 is TGTGCCAGCAGGGCGGGAGGGTACACAGATACGCAGTATTTT.

The V call is TRBV20-1, the J call TRBJ1-5, with unresolved D. This CDR3 comprises 14 residues. The V gene lost 1 base and the J gene lost 4 bases, with 11 bases spanning the gap. Germline values: CDR1 DFQATT, CDR2 SNEGSKA (reference sequence). CDR3 protein: CSARGSAQNQPQHF. The DNA of the CDR3 is TGCAGTGCTAGAGGTTCGGCCCAAAATCAGCCCCAGCATTTT.

V gene TRBV15 combines with J gene TRBJ2-3; TRBD2 matches at 9 bases. Germline CDR1 reads LNHNV; CDR2 reads YYDKDF (reference sequence). There are 16 residues in the CDR3. The V segment lost 5 bases and the J segment 0 bases; nucleotides outside the gene matches: 6. This chain's CDR3 is CATSERLAVSTDTQYF. The CDR3 DNA follows: TGTGCCACCAGCGAAAGACTAGCGGTTAGCACAGATACGCAGTATTTT.

This clonotype was seen ten or more times. This chain joins TRBV30 and TRBJ1-2, with 9 bases that match TRBD1. The germline V gene has CDR1 GTSNPN and CDR2 SVGIG (reference sequence). This CDR3 spans 13 amino acids. Germline trimming cut 8 bases from V and 3 bases from J; bases unmatched to any gene: 7. The CDR3 sequence is CARQTGGDYGYTF. The CDR3 coding sequence is TGTGCCCGACAAACAGGGGGCGACTATGGCTACACCTTC. Full variable domain (remainder filled in from reference TRBV30 and TRBJ1-2): SQTIHQWPATLVQPVGSPLSLECTVEGTSNPNLYWYRQAAGRGLQLLFYSVGIGQISSEVPQNLSASRPQDRQFILSSKKLLLSDSGFYLCARQTGGDYGYTFGSGTRLTVV.

V and J are TRBV20-1 and TRBJ2-1; TRBD2 matches at 12 bases. The CDR3 runs 16 residues. Looked up from germline, CDR1 is DFQATT and CDR2 is SNEGSKA (reference sequence). V was clipped by 5 bases and J by 6 bases; unmatched bases: 11. The CDR3 DNA is TGCAGTGCTTACGGGACTAGCGGGCCCTCGGGCAATGAGCAGTTCTTC. Protein product: CSAYGTSGPSGNEQFF.

This CDR3 reads CASSFLGTANSPLHF. The CDR3 DNA sequence: TGTGCCAGCAGTTTTTTGGGGACGGCAAATTCACCCCTCCACTTT. The V and J genes are TRBV28 and TRBJ1-6, with TRBD1 as a possible D gene (5 bases). V lost 3 bases and J lost 7, with 13 bases in between. In germline, CDR1 is MDHEN, CDR2 SYDVKM. The length of the CDR3 is 15 residues.

The rearrangement links TRBV28 to TRBJ2-1; possible D gene TRBD1, 5 bases. CDR1 and CDR2 (germline): MDHEN, SYDVKM. The germline V and J ends were trimmed by 6 bases and 0 bases, with 12 bases remaining between them. The length of the CDR3 is 15 residues. The CDR3 region is CASRGWGVSYNEQFF. The CDR3 DNA is TGTGCCAGCAGGGGATGGGGCGTCTCCTACAATGAGCAGTTCTTC.

For the CDR3, the DNA is TGTGCCAGCAGACGAGCCCAAGAGACCCAGTACTTC. Protein sequence: CASRRAQETQYF. The chain uses TRBV12-3 or TRBV12-4 and TRBJ2-5; D gene uncertain. The CDR3 runs to 12 residues. Between the trimmed V and J ends, which lost 6 bases and 1 base, there was a span of 6 bases.

This clonotype was seen many times. This chain joins TRBV7-8 and TRBJ2-7, with 9 positions matching TRBD2. This CDR3 region has 17 residues. V shed 2 bases, J shed 4 bases, and the junction held 12 bases outside the gene matches. CDR1 and CDR2 (germline): SGHVS, FQNEAQ. CDR3 nucleotide sequence: TGTGCCAGCAGCTTAAATGCGGGAGGGCCCCGCTCGTACGAGCAGTACTTC. Encoded protein: CASSLNAGGPRSYEQYF.

Many counts were recorded for this clonotype. V is TRBV12-3 or TRBV12-4 and J is TRBJ2-7; D is undetermined. Trimming shortened V by 1 base and J by 5 bases, and 12 bases separated the two germline ends. The CDR3 totals 14 residues. The CDR3 spells CASSLVATMDEQYF. The CDR3 region has the DNA TGTGCCAGCAGTTTAGTTGCCACGATGGACGAGCAGTACTTC.

A few counts support this clonotype. This sequence joins TRBV27 and TRBJ2-1; 9 nucleotides match TRBD2. There are 16 residues in the CDR3. Trimming at V came to 5 bases and at J to 5 bases, leaving 10 bases not matched to a gene. Germline values: CDR1 MNHEY, CDR2 SMNVEV (reference sequence). The CDR3 spells CASSRYSGSDNNEQFF. CDR3 in DNA: TGTGCCAGCAGTCGTTATAGCGGGAGTGACAACAATGAGCAGTTCTTC.

This clonotype was seen a few times. The rearrangement links TRBV9 to TRBJ2-2, with 7 bases lining up with TRBD1. CDR3 length: 15 residues. Germline V gives CDR1 SGDLS, CDR2 YYNGEE. Losses at the gene ends were 2 bases for V and 7 bases for J; bases not matched to a gene: 8. This CDR3 reads CASSVLAQGRGELFF. The CDR3 bases are TGTGCCAGCAGCGTCTTAGCACAGGGGCGCGGGGAGCTGTTTTTT.

This clonotype came up many times. V gene TRBV28 combines with J gene TRBJ2-3, with 8 bases aligning to TRBD1. The CDR3 has 13 amino acids. V gave up 4 bases and J gave up 6 bases; unmatched junction bases: 3. The germline V gene encodes CDR1 MDHEN and CDR2 SYDVKM. CDR3: CASSSGGADTQYF. The DNA for the CDR3 is TGTGCCAGCAGTTCAGGGGGCGCGGATACGCAGTATTTT.

This clonotype was counted once. The V gene is TRBV2, the J gene TRBJ2-5, with 14 bases fitting TRBD2. The closer fit of TRBJ2-1 to the DNA end suggests the J call may be wrong. CDR3 length: 15 amino acids. Germline V gene lookup returns CDR1 SNHLY and CDR2 FYNNEI. The CDR3 DNA is TGTGCCAGCACTTCATTGGGACTAGCGGGAGATGAGCAGTTCTTC. Translation: CASTSLGLAGDEQFF.

The genes are TRBV27 and TRBJ2-3; D call uncertain. Germline loops: CDR1 MNHEY, CDR2 SMNVEV (reference sequence). This CDR3 is 15 amino acids long. V was shortened by 4 bases and J by 6 bases, with 17 bases between the two germline ends. In nucleotides, the CDR3 is TGTGCCAGCAGTTACAGCTCCCACACACGTGATACGCAGTATTTT. Its protein product is CASSYSSHTRDTQYF.

About this clonotype itself: The junction and the germline gene differ at one end; a read error may be behind it. The chain links TRBV5-4 to TRBJ2-1; TRBD2 matches 9 bases. Germline V gives CDR1 SGHNT, CDR2 YYREEE (reference sequence). CDR3 size: 11 residues. The CDR3 DNA follows: TGTGCCAGCAGCTCTAGCGGGATCCCTATCTTC. Translation: CASSSSGIPIF.

The CDR3 region is CSAKDNEQFF. The CDR3 DNA reads as TGCAGTGCTAAAGACAATGAGCAGTTCTTC. The chain is built from TRBV20-1 and TRBJ2-1; D gene unclear. The germline V and J ends were trimmed by 4 bases and 5 bases, with 3 bases remaining between them. Germline V CDR1 and CDR2: DFQATT, SNEGSKA (reference sequence). The CDR3 consists of 10 residues.

This chain joins TRBV4-1 and TRBJ1-1; D not resolved. This CDR3 has 14 residues. V lost 2 bases to trimming and J lost 1 base, with 8 bases between them. Germline CDR1 reads MGHRA; CDR2 reads YSYEKL. The CDR3 spells CASSQPSRNTEAFF. In DNA form, the CDR3 reads TGCGCCAGCAGCCAACCTTCCAGGAACACTGAAGCTTTCTTT.

The V gene is TRBV30, the J gene TRBJ2-7; perhaps TRBD2 as D (6 bases). From germline, CDR1 is GTSNPN and CDR2 SVGIG (reference sequence). This CDR3 is 14 amino acids long. The V end was cut by 3 bases, the J end by 4 bases, with 16 bases between. In DNA form, the CDR3 reads TGTGCCTGGAGGACCGGGACTGGGAGTTACGAGCAGTACTTC. It yields the protein CAWRTGTGSYEQYF.

In its sample, this clonotype was seen many times. The CDR3 DNA reads as TGTGCCAGCAGCGACGGGGGGTTCGCTGAAGCTTTCTTT. This encodes CASSDGGFAEAFF. This rearrangement joins TRBV12-3 or TRBV12-4 to TRBJ1-1; possible D gene TRBD1, 5 bases. This CDR3 has 13 amino acids. With 6 bases removed from V and 6 bases from J, the gap between germline ends came to 14 bases.

In this sample, this clonotype turned up many times. The V and J genes are TRBV6-1 and TRBJ1-6, with D unclear. There are 14 residues in the CDR3. Deletions cut 6 bases from V and 6 bases from J, with 12 bases between. CDR1 is MNHNS and CDR2 is SASEGT in the germline V gene. In nucleotides, the CDR3 is TGTGCCAGCAGGGAGACGATGACTAATTCACCCCTCCACTTT. Encoded protein: CASRETMTNSPLHF.

This clonotype was counted many times. The chain employs TRBV7-3 and TRBJ2-1; 13 bases map to TRBD2. The CDR3 totals 20 residues. Unmatched junction bases numbered 12, after V lost 4 bases and J lost 0 bases. Germline CDR1 reads SGHTA; CDR2 reads FQGTGA. The CDR3 sequence: CASSSSGWTSGRISYNEQFF. CDR3 coding DNA: TGTGCCAGCAGCTCCTCCGGTTGGACTAGCGGGAGAATCTCCTACAATGAGCAGTTCTTC.

This chain links TRBV20-1 with TRBJ2-4; 9 bases are a match to TRBD1. CDR3 length equals 17 residues. The ends lost 4 bases at V and 11 bases at J; junction bases unmatched: 21. CDR1 is DFQATT, CDR2 SNEGSKA, per germline (reference sequence). CDR3 protein: CSANIQGARSPLYLQYF. Written as DNA, the CDR3 is TGCAGTGCTAACATACAGGGGGCTAGGTCCCCTCTCTACCTTCAGTACTTC.

This clonotype was detected many times. This chain uses TRBV20-1 with TRBJ2-7; D uncertain. Germline loops: CDR1 DFQATT, CDR2 SNEGSKA (reference sequence). This CDR3 comprises 14 residues. Trimming took off 3 bases at V and 5 bases at J, with 17 bases between the two ends. As DNA, the CDR3 is TGCAGTGCTAGCCCCGGAGTTGTGGGAAACGAGCAGTACTTC. It is translated as CSASPGVVGNEQYF.